Sequencing of this T cell receptor (beta chain) was carried out in a study of technical replicates of blood from a few donors. CDR1 is SGHKS, CDR2 YYEKEE, per germline (reference sequence). The trim removed 5 bases at V and 4 bases at J, leaving 5 bases unmatched. The CDR3 length is 14 residues. Libraries were prepared by immunoSEQ multiplex PCR; TCRdb keeps only in-frame clonotypes and omits some of them. Of roughly 60,000 clones in the sample, around nine tenths are singletons; the top ten hold approximately 5.4%. The TCR originated in a human donor in good health. Some clones in this sample may be carry-over from other donors' samples. The sample consisted of PBMCs. The chain is built from TRBV5-5 and TRBJ2-1; 8 bases are shared with TRBD2. The CDR3 region has the DNA TGTGCCAGCAGTCCTACTAGCGGTTACAATGAGCAGTTCTTC. Its protein is CASSPTSGYNEQFF.